This is a list of T cell receptor beta chains from one sample in a study of OX40 agonist ivuxolimab in advanced cancers. Assay: immunoSEQ multiplex PCR; the TCRdb copy retains only in-frame clones and omits some. The table shows tens of thousands of clones, with over 75% occurring only once. This specimen consisted of CD4+ or CD8+ T cells sorted from blood, obtained in a trial of the OX40 agonist ivuxolimab. Receptor source: an adult with an advanced solid tumor such as melanoma, head and neck, liver or kidney cancer. The CDR3 runs from the conserved cysteine through the conserved F or W. Fields, in order: clone size, D gene, J gene, V gene, CDR3 DNA, CDR3 protein. D genes are given only for firm matches. Expanded clones get a size class; other rows say once, few or many, or leave the size out.

abundance: .
d_gene: .
j_gene: TRBJ1-5
v_gene: TRBV12-5
CDR3nt: TGTGCTAGTGGTTTGGCCCCCAATCAGCCCCAGCATTTT
CDR3aa: CASGLAPNQPQHF

abundance: .
d_gene: .
j_gene: TRBJ2-7
v_gene: TRBV7-2
CDR3nt: TGTGCCAGCAGCTTAGGGACAGCCGGCTACGAGCAGTACTTC
CDR3aa: CASSLGTAGYEQYF

abundance: .
d_gene: .
j_gene: TRBJ2-7
v_gene: TRBV6-5
CDR3nt: TGTGCCAGCAGTTGGCGGGGCGATGAAGGCGAGCAGTACTTC
CDR3aa: CASSWRGDEGEQYF

abundance: few
d_gene: .
j_gene: TRBJ1-4
v_gene: TRBV13
CDR3nt: TGTGCCAGCAGCCCCCGTTTAGGTGAAAAACTGTTTTTT
CDR3aa: CASSPRLGEKLFF

abundance: once
d_gene: .
j_gene: TRBJ2-1
v_gene: TRBV13
CDR3nt: TGTGCCAGCAGCTGGGGCGAGGGACTCGATGAGCAGTTCTTC
CDR3aa: CASSWGEGLDEQFF

abundance: .
d_gene: .
j_gene: TRBJ2-3
v_gene: TRBV5-6
CDR3nt: TGTGCCAGCAGCGGATCGGGGAGGACAGATACGCAGTATTTT
CDR3aa: CASSGSGRTDTQYF

abundance: .
d_gene: TRBD1
j_gene: TRBJ1-4
v_gene: TRBV7-9
CDR3nt: TGTGCCAGCAGCTATAGACAGGGCGGGGGTGAAAAACTGTTTTTT
CDR3aa: CASSYRQGGGEKLFF

abundance: .
d_gene: .
j_gene: TRBJ2-1
v_gene: TRBV6-1
CDR3nt: TGTGCCAGCAGCCCATTTAGCCCTTCGTACAATGAGCAGTTCTTC
CDR3aa: CASSPFSPSYNEQFF

abundance: .
d_gene: .
j_gene: TRBJ2-7
v_gene: TRBV21-1
CDR3nt: TGTGCCAGCAGCAAAGCGGAAACTAGCAGCTACGAGCAGTACTTC
CDR3aa: CASSKAETSSYEQYF

abundance: .
d_gene: .
j_gene: TRBJ2-5
v_gene: TRBV6-6
CDR3nt: TGTGCCAGCAGTTACTCGATTTGGCAGAGTGAGGGCCAGTACTTC
CDR3aa: CASSYSIWQSEGQYF

abundance: .
d_gene: TRBD1
j_gene: TRBJ1-1
v_gene: TRBV9
CDR3nt: TGTGCCAGCAGCGTCCGGGACAGGCGTAACACTGAAGCTTTCTTT
CDR3aa: CASSVRDRRNTEAFF

abundance: .
d_gene: .
j_gene: TRBJ2-5
v_gene: TRBV14
CDR3nt: TGTGCCAGCAGCCAAGAGAGGGGTGGGTACCAAGAGACCCAGTACTTC
CDR3aa: CASSQERGGYQETQYF

abundance: .
d_gene: TRBD2
j_gene: TRBJ2-3
v_gene: TRBV5-1
CDR3nt: TGCGCCAGCAGCTTGGGCGCGGGGGGGCTTATAGATACGCAGTATTTT
CDR3aa: CASSLGAGGLIDTQYF

abundance: .
d_gene: .
j_gene: TRBJ1-1
v_gene: TRBV5-6
CDR3nt: TGTGCCAGCAACCCTAGACGGAACTTGGGGACTGAAGCTTTCTTT
CDR3aa: CASNPRRNLGTEAFF

abundance: .
d_gene: .
j_gene: TRBJ2-1
v_gene: TRBV7-3
CDR3nt: TGTGCCAGCAGCTCGACAGGAATCTACAATGAGCAGTTCTTC
CDR3aa: CASSSTGIYNEQFF

abundance: .
d_gene: .
j_gene: TRBJ2-4
v_gene: TRBV2
CDR3nt: TGTGCCAGCAGCGATGACATAACAGGGAGAAAAGCCAAAAACATTCAGTACTTC
CDR3aa: CASSDDITGRKAKNIQYF

abundance: once
d_gene: .
j_gene: TRBJ2-2
v_gene: TRBV28
CDR3nt: TGTGCCAGCAGCAGTACCCTGACAAGGAACACCGGGGAGCTGTTTTTT
CDR3aa: CASSSTLTRNTGELFF

abundance: .
d_gene: .
j_gene: TRBJ2-1
v_gene: TRBV5-4
CDR3nt: TGTGCCAGCAGCCAAGATCTGACCTTCAGCTCCTACAATGAGCAGTTCTTC
CDR3aa: CASSQDLTFSSYNEQFF

abundance: .
d_gene: TRBD2
j_gene: TRBJ2-2
v_gene: TRBV27
CDR3nt: TGTGCCAGCCGGACTAGCGGGAGGAAGGCAGGCACCGGGGAGCTGTTTTTT
CDR3aa: CASRTSGRKAGTGELFF

abundance: .
d_gene: .
j_gene: TRBJ2-5
v_gene: TRBV5-6
CDR3nt: TGTGCCAGCAGCAGGGGTATGGAGACCCAGTACTTC
CDR3aa: CASSRGMETQYF

abundance: .
d_gene: TRBD2
j_gene: TRBJ2-1
v_gene: TRBV28
CDR3nt: TGTGCCAGCAGTTCCCCTGGGGGGGTCTCCTACAATGAGCAGTTCTTC
CDR3aa: CASSSPGGVSYNEQFF

abundance: once
d_gene: TRBD1
j_gene: TRBJ1-6
v_gene: TRBV5-6
CDR3nt: TGTGCCAGCAGCATCGGACAGGGAAGTAATTCACCCCTCCACTTT
CDR3aa: CASSIGQGSNSPLHF

abundance: .
d_gene: TRBD2
j_gene: TRBJ2-5
v_gene: TRBV5-1
CDR3nt: TGCGCCAGCAGCATAGTAGCGGGGCAAGAGACCCAGTACTTC
CDR3aa: CASSIVAGQETQYF

abundance: .
d_gene: .
j_gene: TRBJ2-5
v_gene: TRBV4-3
CDR3nt: TGCGCCAGCAGCCGAGACTGGAATCTAGAGACCCAGTACTTC
CDR3aa: CASSRDWNLETQYF